The rows below give T cell receptor beta chains drawn from one sample of a study of immune characterization of retroperitoneal liposarcoma. TCRdb recomputed calls from the PCR reads with MiXCR, one row per CDR3 protein. The repertoire holds about 10,000 distinct CDR3 sequences, with roughly 23% as singletons. Sequenced sample: blood. These receptors came from a female donor with retroperitoneal liposarcoma. CDR3s include the opening cysteine and the closing phenylalanine or tryptophan. D genes are given only for firm matches. Expanded clones are given a class, and other clones once, few, many or no size at all.

CDR3 DNA: TGTGCCAGCAGTTTAAGTCTAGCGGGAGGTCAAGAGACCCAGTACTTC
CDR3 protein: CASSLSLAGGQETQYF
J gene: TRBJ2-5
clone size: NA
D gene: TRBD2
V gene: TRBV12-3/TRBV12-4

CDR3 DNA: TGTGCCAGCAGTTCAACAGGGGTGGACTATGGCTACACCTTC
CDR3 protein: CASSSTGVDYGYTF
J gene: TRBJ1-2
clone size: medium-sized
D gene: TRBD1
V gene: TRBV12-3/TRBV12-4

CDR3 DNA: TGTGCCAGCACCCGGGGCAGGGACTCCTACGAGCAGTTCTTC
CDR3 protein: CASTRGRDSYEQFF
J gene: TRBJ2-1
clone size: few
D gene: NA
V gene: TRBV7-6

CDR3 DNA: TGTGCCAGCAGTGAAAGGGCCCCCGGCTCCTACAATGAGCAGTTCTTC
CDR3 protein: CASSERAPGSYNEQFF
J gene: TRBJ2-1
clone size: NA
D gene: NA
V gene: TRBV6-1

CDR3 DNA: TGTGCTAGTGGTTTGGTGGGAGTCGGTGAGCAGTTCTTC
CDR3 protein: CASGLVGVGEQFF
J gene: TRBJ2-1
clone size: NA
D gene: NA
V gene: TRBV12-5

CDR3 DNA: TGTGCCAGCAGTTACTCGAGGGACAGGGACAACGAGCAGTTCTTC
CDR3 protein: CASSYSRDRDNEQFF
J gene: TRBJ2-1
clone size: NA
D gene: TRBD1
V gene: TRBV6-6

CDR3 DNA: TGTGCCAGCAGGCAGACTAGCGGGGGGCTGTACAATGAGCAGTTCTTC
CDR3 protein: CASRQTSGGLYNEQFF
J gene: TRBJ2-1
clone size: medium-sized
D gene: TRBD2
V gene: TRBV12-3/TRBV12-4

CDR3 DNA: TGTGCCAGCATTGACGGGGGTGCCGGTACCCAAGAGACCCAGTTCTTC
CDR3 protein: CASIDGGAGTQETQFF
J gene: TRBJ2-1
clone size: few
D gene: NA
V gene: TRBV6-6

CDR3 DNA: TGTGCCAGCAGTTACGGGGCTGCGAACACTGAAGCTTTCTTT
CDR3 protein: CASSYGAANTEAFF
J gene: TRBJ1-1
clone size: few
D gene: NA
V gene: TRBV6-1

CDR3 DNA: TGTGCCACCTCCCAGCGCGGCTCCTACAATGAGCAGTTCTTC
CDR3 protein: CATSQRGSYNEQFF
J gene: TRBJ2-1
clone size: NA
D gene: NA
V gene: TRBV3-1

CDR3 DNA: TGTGCCAGCAGTGGACGATGGGACAGGGGTCAGTCTAGCGGGATGGCAGATACGCAGTATTTT
CDR3 protein: CASSGRWDRGQSSGMADTQYF
J gene: TRBJ2-3
clone size: NA
D gene: NA
V gene: TRBV6-1

CDR3 DNA: TGCGCCAGCAGCATGCTAACTAGCGGGGACACAGATACGCAGTATTTT
CDR3 protein: CASSMLTSGDTDTQYF
J gene: TRBJ2-3
clone size: few
D gene: TRBD2
V gene: TRBV5-1

CDR3 DNA: TGTGCCAGCAGTTTATTGCGGGACAACACAGATACGCAGTATTTT
CDR3 protein: CASSLLRDNTDTQYF
J gene: TRBJ2-3
clone size: many
D gene: NA
V gene: TRBV12-3/TRBV12-4

CDR3 DNA: TGTGCCAGCAGTTACTCGCCAGCCCGAGATTACGAGCAGTTCTTC
CDR3 protein: CASSYSPARDYEQFF
J gene: TRBJ2-1
clone size: NA
D gene: NA
V gene: TRBV6-6

CDR3 DNA: TGTGCCAGCAGCTTCCCAGCGGGGGGGCCCAATGAGCAGTTCTTC
CDR3 protein: CASSFPAGGPNEQFF
J gene: TRBJ2-1
clone size: NA
D gene: TRBD2
V gene: TRBV7-8

CDR3 DNA: TGTGCCAGCAGCTTGGCCCCAGGGTTGACAGATACGCAGTATTTT
CDR3 protein: CASSLAPGLTDTQYF
J gene: TRBJ2-3
clone size: NA
D gene: NA
V gene: TRBV5-6

CDR3 DNA: TGTGCCAGCAGCTTAGGGCTGCGCCAAGAGACCCAGTACTTC
CDR3 protein: CASSLGLRQETQYF
J gene: TRBJ2-5
clone size: NA
D gene: NA
V gene: TRBV7-7

CDR3 DNA: TGTGCTAGTGGTTTGGGGCTAGCGGGAGTGGGTGAGCAGTTCTTC
CDR3 protein: CASGLGLAGVGEQFF
J gene: TRBJ2-1
clone size: few
D gene: TRBD2
V gene: TRBV12-5

CDR3 DNA: TGTGCCAGCAGTTACTCGAGGGTTTGGGACCGCGGCACCGGGGAGCTGTTTTTT
CDR3 protein: CASSYSRVWDRGTGELFF
J gene: TRBJ2-2
clone size: few
D gene: NA
V gene: TRBV6-2/TRBV6-3

CDR3 DNA: TGTGCCAGCAGCTTATCTACACAAGAGACCCAGTACTTC
CDR3 protein: CASSLSTQETQYF
J gene: TRBJ2-5
clone size: NA
D gene: NA
V gene: TRBV7-2

CDR3 DNA: TGTGCCAGCAGCTTAGTTGAGCAGTTCTTC
CDR3 protein: CASSLVEQFF
J gene: TRBJ2-1
clone size: few
D gene: NA
V gene: TRBV11-2

CDR3 DNA: TGTGCTAGTGGTTTAGGGGACAACTCCTACGAGCAGTACTTC
CDR3 protein: CASGLGDNSYEQYF
J gene: TRBJ2-7
clone size: NA
D gene: NA
V gene: TRBV12-5

CDR3 DNA: TGTGCCAGCAGCTTATTGCGGGGGCTAGCTTTCTTT
CDR3 protein: CASSLLRGLAFF
J gene: TRBJ1-1
clone size: few
D gene: NA
V gene: TRBV5-6

CDR3 DNA: TGTGCCAGCAGCTTCGGGGGCGGTGCAGAGACCCAGTACTTC
CDR3 protein: CASSFGGGAETQYF
J gene: TRBJ2-5
clone size: NA
D gene: NA
V gene: TRBV5-4

CDR3 DNA: TGTGCCAGCGGTGGACAGGGGACCATCACCGGGGAGCTGTTTTTT
CDR3 protein: CASGGQGTITGELFF
J gene: TRBJ2-2
clone size: NA
D gene: TRBD1
V gene: TRBV12-3/TRBV12-4

CDR3 DNA: TGTGCCAGCAGCCGACAGACCCAAGAGACCCAGTACTTC
CDR3 protein: CASSRQTQETQYF
J gene: TRBJ2-5
clone size: NA
D gene: NA
V gene: TRBV7-7

CDR3 DNA: TGTGCCAGCAGCCAAGAGATAAGGGACACTGAAGCTTTCTTT
CDR3 protein: CASSQEIRDTEAFF
J gene: TRBJ1-1
clone size: NA
D gene: NA
V gene: TRBV3-1

CDR3 DNA: TGTGCCAGCAGTCAACGGGCTAACACTGAAGCTTTCTTT
CDR3 protein: CASSQRANTEAFF
J gene: TRBJ1-1
clone size: medium-sized
D gene: NA
V gene: TRBV6-1

CDR3 DNA: TGTGCCAGCAGCGGGGGGGATTCCTACGAGCAGTACTTC
CDR3 protein: CASSGGDSYEQYF
J gene: TRBJ2-7
clone size: many
D gene: TRBD2
V gene: TRBV11-2

CDR3 DNA: TGTGCCAGCAGTTACCGCGGGTCTAGCACAGATACGCAGTATTTT
CDR3 protein: CASSYRGSSTDTQYF
J gene: TRBJ2-3
clone size: NA
D gene: NA
V gene: TRBV6-2/TRBV6-3

CDR3 DNA: TGTGCCAGCAGCCGGGGACAGGGGGGACTCTCCTACGAGCAGTTCTTC
CDR3 protein: CASSRGQGGLSYEQFF
J gene: TRBJ2-1
clone size: few
D gene: TRBD1
V gene: TRBV7-2

CDR3 DNA: TGTGCCAGCAGCTCTGGGGCCAACGTCCTGACTTTC
CDR3 protein: CASSSGANVLTF
J gene: TRBJ2-6
clone size: many
D gene: NA
V gene: TRBV12-3/TRBV12-4

CDR3 DNA: TGTGCCATCGGGGGGGTAGGCACAGATACGCAGTATTTT
CDR3 protein: CAIGGVGTDTQYF
J gene: TRBJ2-3
clone size: NA
D gene: TRBD2
V gene: TRBV10-3

CDR3 DNA: TGTGCCAGCAGCCCGGACCCCTACAATGAGCAGTTCTTC
CDR3 protein: CASSPDPYNEQFF
J gene: TRBJ2-1
clone size: NA
D gene: NA
V gene: TRBV6-1

CDR3 DNA: TGTGCCAGCAGTTTTGTCAGATACACCGGGGAGCTGTTTTTT
CDR3 protein: CASSFVRYTGELFF
J gene: TRBJ2-2
clone size: many
D gene: NA
V gene: TRBV12-3/TRBV12-4

CDR3 DNA: TGTGCCAGCACTAACCAGTCCCCCGGGACAGGAACAGATACGCAGTATTTT
CDR3 protein: CASTNQSPGTGTDTQYF
J gene: TRBJ2-3
clone size: NA
D gene: TRBD1
V gene: TRBV7-2

CDR3 DNA: TGTGCCAGCAGTTTTTCAGACGCTTCCTACGAGCAGTTCTTC
CDR3 protein: CASSFSDASYEQFF
J gene: TRBJ2-1
clone size: few
D gene: NA
V gene: TRBV27

CDR3 DNA: TGTGCCAGCAGTGACGGACTAGCGGGACGCTCCTACGAGCAGTACTTC
CDR3 protein: CASSDGLAGRSYEQYF
J gene: TRBJ2-7
clone size: medium-sized
D gene: TRBD2
V gene: TRBV6-1

CDR3 DNA: TGTGCCAGCTCAAACGGGGTGTATATCGATGAGCAGTTCTTC
CDR3 protein: CASSNGVYIDEQFF
J gene: TRBJ2-1
clone size: NA
D gene: NA
V gene: TRBV18